The present T cell receptor beta chain was sequenced within a study of blood T cell repertoires in COVID-19. Methods used by the authors: Using reference gene primer amplification, nucleated cell counts were estimated. The data were produced by immunoSEQ multiplex PCR, yet TCRdb's version contains in-frame clones alone and is incomplete. Clone size and V and J calls were adopted from that table, with D and trimming inferred from the DNA. The repertoire holds tens of thousands of clones, with around 85% as singletons. Per the germline V gene, CDR1 is SEHNR and CDR2 is FQNEAQ (reference sequence). CDR3 length equals 17 residues. Trimming removed 6 bases at V and 0 bases at J, with 21 bases between.

The chain is built from TRBV7-9 and TRBJ2-7, with D possibly matching TRBD1 (6 bases). This TCR derives from a man aged 50 to 60 with COVID-19, enrolled during active disease. Sequenced sample: peripheral blood. The CDR3 region is CASSWRADSFLSYEQYF. The CDR3 coding sequence is TGTGCCAGCAGTTGGAGAGCGGACAGTTTCCTCTCCTACGAGCAGTACTTC.